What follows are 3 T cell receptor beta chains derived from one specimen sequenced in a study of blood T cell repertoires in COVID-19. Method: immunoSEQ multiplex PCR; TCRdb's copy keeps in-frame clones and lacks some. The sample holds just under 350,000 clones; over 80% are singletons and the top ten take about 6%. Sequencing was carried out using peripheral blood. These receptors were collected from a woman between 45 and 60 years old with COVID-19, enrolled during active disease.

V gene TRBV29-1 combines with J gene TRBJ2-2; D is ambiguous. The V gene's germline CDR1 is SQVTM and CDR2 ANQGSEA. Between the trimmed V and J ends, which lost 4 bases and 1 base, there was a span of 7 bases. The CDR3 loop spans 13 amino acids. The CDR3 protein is CSVVFQNTGELFF. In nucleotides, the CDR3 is TGCAGCGTTGTTTTCCAGAACACCGGGGAGCTGTTTTTT.

CDR3: CASSLDSPGLAGVKTQYF. CDR3 in DNA: TGCGCCAGCAGCTTGGACTCCCCGGGACTAGCGGGAGTGAAGACCCAGTACTTC. The V call is TRBV5-1, the J call TRBJ2-5; 14 bases line up with TRBD2. CDR1 and CDR2 (germline): SGHRS, YFSETQ. This CDR3 region has 18 residues. The V gene end was trimmed by 0 bases and the J gene end by 6 bases; junction bases not matched to a gene: 10.

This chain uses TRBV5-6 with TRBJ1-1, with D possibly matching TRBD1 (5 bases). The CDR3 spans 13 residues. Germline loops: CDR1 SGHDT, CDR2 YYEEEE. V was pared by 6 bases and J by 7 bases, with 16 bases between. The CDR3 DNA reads TGTGCCAGCATCCGTTTCCCGACAGATGAAGCTTTCTTT. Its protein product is CASIRFPTDEAFF.